This T cell receptor (beta chain) was sequenced during a study of OX40 agonist ivuxolimab in advanced cancers. Study results and caveats: There were also nonresponders showing low normalized T-cell clonal expansion.

The repertoire was sequenced with immunoSEQ multiplex PCR; TCRdb's copy has only in-frame clones and lacks some. The sample contains some 87,000 clones, 94% of which appear only once. About this clone itself: What it binds is not known.

The CDR3 is 15 residues long. V was trimmed by 8 bases and J by 0 bases, leaving 14 bases between them. Germline V lookup: CDR1 MDHEN, CDR2 SYDVKM. If patients had autoimmune disease history or systemic immunosuppression, they were excluded. Sample: CD4+ or CD8+ T cells sorted from blood, taken in a trial of the OX40 agonist ivuxolimab. V gene TRBV28 combines with J gene TRBJ2-1; D is undetermined. This sequence was found in an adult with an advanced solid tumor such as melanoma, head and neck, liver or kidney cancer. The CDR3, as DNA: TGTGCCAGCTCCCTCAGCTTGAGCTCCTACAATGAGCAGTTCTTC. As protein: CASSLSLSSYNEQFF.